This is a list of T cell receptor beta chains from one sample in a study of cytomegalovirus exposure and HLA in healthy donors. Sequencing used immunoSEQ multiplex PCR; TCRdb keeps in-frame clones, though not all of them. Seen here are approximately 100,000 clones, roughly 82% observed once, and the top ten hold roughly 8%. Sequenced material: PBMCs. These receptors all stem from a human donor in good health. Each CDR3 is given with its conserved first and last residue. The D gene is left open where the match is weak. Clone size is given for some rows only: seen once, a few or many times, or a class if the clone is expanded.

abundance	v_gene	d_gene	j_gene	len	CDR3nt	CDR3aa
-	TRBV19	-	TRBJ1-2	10	TGTGCCAGTCGGTCTTATGGCTACACCTTC	CASRSYGYTF
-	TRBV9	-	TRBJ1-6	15	TGTGCCAGCAGCGTACAGCGAAACCTACATTCACCCCTCCACTTT	CASSVQRNLHSPLHF
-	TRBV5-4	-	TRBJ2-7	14	TGTGCCAGCAGCTTGGTTGGCAAGTCCTACGAGCAGTACTTC	CASSLVGKSYEQYF
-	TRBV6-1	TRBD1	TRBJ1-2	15	TGTGCCAGCAGTGGAGGGACAGCAACCAACTATGGCTACACCTTC	CASSGGTATNYGYTF
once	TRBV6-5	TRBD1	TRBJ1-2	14	TGTGCCAGCAGCCCCGGACAGGGGATTGGGGGCTACACCTTC	CASSPGQGIGGYTF
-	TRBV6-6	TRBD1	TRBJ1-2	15	TGTGCCAGCAGCAGCCCGGAGGACAGGGAAGATGGCTACACCTTC	CASSSPEDREDGYTF
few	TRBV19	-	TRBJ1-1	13	TGTGCCAGTAGTAACCAGGGTGGTACTGAAGCTTTCTTT	CASSNQGGTEAFF
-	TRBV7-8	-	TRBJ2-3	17	TGTGCCAGCAGCCCAGGCGGTGGGCTAGCTGCATCAGATACGCAGTATTTT	CASSPGGGLAASDTQYF
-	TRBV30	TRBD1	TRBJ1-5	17	TGTGCCTGGAGTGTAAGTTTTTTGTCAGGGGGCGGTCAGCCCCAGCATTTT	CAWSVSFLSGGGQPQHF
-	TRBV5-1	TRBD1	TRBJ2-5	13	TGCGCCAGCAGTGGGACAGGGCGGGAGACCCAGTACTTC	CASSGTGRETQYF
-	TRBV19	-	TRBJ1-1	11	TGTGCCAGTACCACCACAGGGGAAGCTTTCTTT	CASTTTGEAFF
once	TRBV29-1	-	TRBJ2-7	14	TGCAGCGTTGAGGAGTACGGGGATAGTGGCGAGCAGTACTTC	CSVEEYGDSGEQYF
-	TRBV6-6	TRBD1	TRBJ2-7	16	TGTGCCAGCAGTTACCAGCCCCGGGACAGCCTCTACGAGCAGTACTTC	CASSYQPRDSLYEQYF
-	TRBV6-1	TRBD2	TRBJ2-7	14	TGTGCCAGCATCCGGGGGAGGGCCACTGGAGAGCAGTACTTC	CASIRGRATGEQYF
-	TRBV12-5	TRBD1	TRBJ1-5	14	TGTGCTAGTGGTCCTTCAGGGGGCGGTCAGCCCCAGCATTTT	CASGPSGGGQPQHF
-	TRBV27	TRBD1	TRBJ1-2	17	TGTGCCAGCAGTTTATTAAGGCAGGGGGCGACCCGGCAGGGCTACACCTTC	CASSLLRQGATRQGYTF
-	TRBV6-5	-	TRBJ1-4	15	TGTGCCAGCAGTTCCCTACAGGTTCAACGGGAAAAACTGTTTTTT	CASSSLQVQREKLFF
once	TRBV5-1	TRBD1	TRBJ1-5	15	TGCGCCATCCTCCGGGGGCCAGGGGGCACAGATACGCAGCATTTT	CAILRGPGGTDTQHF
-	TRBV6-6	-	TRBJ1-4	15	TGTGCCAGCAGTTACTCGTGGACACTGGTAGAAAAACTGTTTTTT	CASSYSWTLVEKLFF
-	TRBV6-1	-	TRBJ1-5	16	TGTGCCAGCAGTGAACTAGGCGGGAATAGCAATCAGCCCCAGCATTTT	CASSELGGNSNQPQHF
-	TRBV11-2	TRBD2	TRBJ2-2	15	TGTGCCAGCAGCTTCGGGCGGGGGTTCACCGGGGAGCTGTTTTTT	CASSFGRGFTGELFF
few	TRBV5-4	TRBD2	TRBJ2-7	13	TGTGCCAGCAAGGCGGGGGGCGGCTACGAGCAGTACTTC	CASKAGGGYEQYF
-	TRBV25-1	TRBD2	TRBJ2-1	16	TGTACCAGCAGTGTCCTATTAGCGGGGGGGCACAATGAGCAGTTCTTC	CTSSVLLAGGHNEQFF
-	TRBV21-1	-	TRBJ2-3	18	TGTGCCAGCAGCACCCGGGACAGACTAGTTCCGAGGGCAGATACGCAGTATTTT	CASSTRDRLVPRADTQYF
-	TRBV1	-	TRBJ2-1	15	TGCACCAGCAGCCAAGATCAGGGGACTATCAATGAGCAGTTCTTC	CTSSQDQGTINEQFF
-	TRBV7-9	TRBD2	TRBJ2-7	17	TGTGCCAGCAGCCCAGGAGGACTAGCGGCCCCTTTGGGGGAGCAGTACTTC	CASSPGGLAAPLGEQYF
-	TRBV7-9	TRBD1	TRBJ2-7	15	TGTGCCAGCAGCTTAGCACGGGACAGTCCCTACGAGCAGTACTTC	CASSLARDSPYEQYF
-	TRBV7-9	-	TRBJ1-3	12	TGTGCCAGCAGCTTAGCTCGGTATACCATATATTTT	CASSLARYTIYF
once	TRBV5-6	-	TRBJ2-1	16	TGTGCCAGCAGCTTGGGATGGCGGAGCTCCTACAATGAGCAGTTCTTC	CASSLGWRSSYNEQFF
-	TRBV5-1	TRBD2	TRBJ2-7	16	TGCGCCAGCAGCTTGGGTGGCGGGGGGAGCTCCTACGAGCAGTACTTC	CASSLGGGGSSYEQYF
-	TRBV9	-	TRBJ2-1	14	TGTGCCAGCAGCGTAGAGGGGGCCTACAATGAGCAGTTCTTC	CASSVEGAYNEQFF
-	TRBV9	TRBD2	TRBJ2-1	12	TGTGCCAGCACCGGGGGGGGGAATGAGCAGTTCTTC	CASTGGGNEQFF
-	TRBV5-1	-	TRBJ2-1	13	TGCGCCAGCAGCTTGGCCCATCAGAATGAGCAGTTCTTC	CASSLAHQNEQFF
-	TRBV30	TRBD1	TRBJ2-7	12	TGTGCCTGGAGAGGGACAGGGGGGGGGCAGTACTTC	CAWRGTGGGQYF
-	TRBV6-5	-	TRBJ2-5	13	TGTGCCAGCAGTTACGAACTGAAAGAGACCCAGTACTTC	CASSYELKETQYF
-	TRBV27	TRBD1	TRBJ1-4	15	TGTGCCAGCAGTACCCATCGACAGGGCCCGGAAAAACTGTTTTTT	CASSTHRQGPEKLFF
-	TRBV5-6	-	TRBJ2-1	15	TGTGCCAGCAGCCCGGGGGGCCGACTGGTGAATGAGCAGTTCTTC	CASSPGGRLVNEQFF
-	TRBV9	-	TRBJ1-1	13	TGTGCCAGCAGCGCCGGGGTAGGCGGTGAAGCTTTCTTT	CASSAGVGGEAFF
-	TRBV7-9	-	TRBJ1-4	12	TGTGCCAGCAGCTTAGCGGGGGGAAAACTGTTTTTT	CASSLAGGKLFF
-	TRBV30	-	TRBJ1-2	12	TGTGCCTGCCAGCGAGCTAACTATGGTTACACCTTC	CACQRANYGYTF
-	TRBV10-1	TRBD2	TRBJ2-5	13	TGCGCCAGCAGTGAGCTAGCGGAAGAGACCCAGTACTTC	CASSELAEETQYF
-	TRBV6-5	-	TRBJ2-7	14	TGTGCCAGCAGGTCGAGGGGGACCTCCTACGAGCAGTACTTC	CASRSRGTSYEQYF
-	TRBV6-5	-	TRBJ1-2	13	TGTGCCAGCAGTTTAGGCAGGGCGGATGGCTACACCTTC	CASSLGRADGYTF
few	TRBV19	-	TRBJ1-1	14	TGTGCCAGTGGAATACAGGGAATGAACACTGAAGCTTTCTTT	CASGIQGMNTEAFF
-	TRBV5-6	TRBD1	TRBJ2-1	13	TGTGCCAGCAGCTGGGACAGGGCGGGTTCCGGGTTCTTC	CASSWDRAGSGFF
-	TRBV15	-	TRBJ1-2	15	TGTGCCACCAGCAGGTCACTTGGGAGGGACGGTGGCTACACCTTC	CATSRSLGRDGGYTF
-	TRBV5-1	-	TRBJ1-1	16	TGCGCCAGCAGCTTGGCCTTGCGGGGGGTCGAGACTGAAGCTTTCTTT	CASSLALRGVETEAFF
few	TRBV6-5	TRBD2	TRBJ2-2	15	TGTGCCAGCACCTCCGGGACTAGTCCAACCGGGGAGCTGTTTTTT	CASTSGTSPTGELFF
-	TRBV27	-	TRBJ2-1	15	TGTGCCAGCAGTTCCGAGGCTTTTCTCCGCAATGAGCAGTTCTTC	CASSSEAFLRNEQFF
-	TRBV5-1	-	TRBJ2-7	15	TGCGCCAGCAACCTAGGGGGAGCGCTTTTGGGCGAGCAGTACTTC	CASNLGGALLGEQYF